This entry lists 30 T cell receptor beta chains sequenced from one sample in a study of T cell repertoires in aging, cancer and after chemotherapy. The template was genomic DNA from peripheral blood, not RNA. Rearranged V-D-J TRB sequences were amplified with a mixed TRB-A/B primer pool. TCRdb called the multiplex PCR reads again in MiXCR, with one record for every CDR3 protein. The repertoire holds over 2,000 distinct CDR3 sequences, with 30% to 35% as singletons. The sequenced sample consisted of blood. The receptor source for this set is a human donor with a blood cancer.

This clonotype was counted between two and nine times. The CDR3 protein is CASSSPGVGSPLHF. CDR3 sequence (DNA): TGTGCCAGCAGTTCGCCAGGGGTGGGATCACCCCTCCACTTT. The rearrangement uses TRBV27 and TRBJ1-6, with D possibly TRBD1 on 6 matching bases. The V gene's germline CDR1 is MNHEY and CDR2 SMNVEV (reference sequence). CDR3 length: 14 residues. Trimming left V 4 bases short and J 10 bases short, with 14 bases between.

The chain uses TRBV5-1 and TRBJ2-5; D is possibly TRBD1 (6 bases). Between the trimmed V and J ends, which lost 4 bases and 0 bases, there was a span of 10 bases. Germline loops: CDR1 SGHRS, CDR2 YFSETQ. The CDR3 spans 14 residues. CDR3 protein: CASSPGQHQETQYF. The DNA of the CDR3 is TGCGCCAGCAGCCCCGGACAGCACCAAGAGACCCAGTACTTC.

Relative to its sample, this clonotype is large. The J gene is TRBJ2-3, the V gene TRBV29-1, with D possibly being TRBD1 (5 bases). The CDR3 runs 12 residues. CDR1 and CDR2 from the germline V gene are SQVTM and ANQGSEA. V lost 4 bases and J 6 bases, leaving 11 bases between the germline ends. The CDR3 DNA reads TGCAGCGTTGGCCAGGGTGGGGATACGCAGTATTTT. Amino acid sequence: CSVGQGGDTQYF.

There are a few counts of this clonotype. J is TRBJ1-2 and V is TRBV6-6; TRBD1 agrees at 8 bases. Unmatched junction bases numbered 10, after V lost 6 bases and J lost 4 bases. CDR3 length: 15 amino acids. Germline V gives CDR1 MNHNY, CDR2 SVGAGI (reference sequence). The CDR3 sequence: CASRPPGTGIYGYTF. Here the CDR3 DNA reads TGTGCCAGCAGGCCCCCCGGGACAGGAATCTATGGCTACACCTTC.

This clonotype has more than one count but fewer than ten. The CDR3 nucleotides are TGTGCCAGCAGCTTGGGACAGGGGGCCCTCTATGGCTACACCTTC. Translated: CASSLGQGALYGYTF. The rearrangement uses TRBV5-4 and TRBJ1-2; 10 nucleotides match TRBD1. The CDR3 spans 15 residues. V lost 0 bases to trimming and J lost 4 bases; unmatched junction nucleotides: 3. The germline V gene encodes CDR1 SGHNT and CDR2 YYREEE (reference sequence). The entire variable domain, with the rest obtained from reference TRBV5-4 and TRBJ1-2, is as follows: ETGVTQSPTHLIKTRGQQVTLRCSSQSGHNTVSWYQQALGQGPQFIFQYYREEENGRGNFPPRFSGLQFPNYSSELNVNALELDDSALYLCASSLGQGALYGYTFGSGTRLTVV.

To note about this clonotype: A clone one base away is much larger, so this may be a read error. As the CDR3 is not closed by the conserved phenylalanine or tryptophan, this likely results from a read error. This chain connects TRBV19 to TRBJ2-1; TRBD2 matches 11 bases. The V gene end was trimmed by 5 bases and the J gene end by 3 bases; junction bases not matched to a gene: 6. The germline V gene has CDR1 LNHDA and CDR2 SQIVND (reference sequence). This CDR3 is built from 16 residues. CDR3 coding DNA: TGTGCCAGTAGTCCGGGGACTAGCGGAGGCTACAATGAGCAGTTCTTA. Its translation is CASSPGTSGGYNEQFL.

This clonotype was found a few times. The rearrangement joins TRBV19 to TRBJ2-4; 8 bases align to TRBD1. V shed 4 bases and J 2 bases; nucleotides not matched to a gene: 4. The CDR3 has 15 amino acids. Germline V gene sequence: CDR1 LNHDA, CDR2 SQIVND (reference sequence). CDR3 sequence (DNA): TGTGCCAGTAGTACCAGGGGGCTAACCAAAAACATTCAGTACTTC. The encoded protein is CASSTRGLTKNIQYF.

This clonotype was counted between two and nine times. One junction end disagrees with the germline gene, perhaps due to a read error. The chain has TRBV10-3 and TRBJ1-2; TRBD1 matches at 10 bases. This CDR3 contains 13 residues. From germline, CDR1 is ENHRY and CDR2 SYGVKD. CDR3 coding DNA: TGTGCCATCACTGAGGGACAGGGGCTGGGCTACACCTTC. Translated: CAITEGQGLGYTF.

The chain uses TRBV30 and TRBJ2-6; 8 bases match TRBD2. The CDR3 covers 17 residues. Germline loops: CDR1 GTSNPN, CDR2 SVGIG (reference sequence). J gave up 2 bases and V 0 bases, and 6 bases lay outside the gene matches. This CDR3 is CAWSVSGGAPGANVLTF. CDR3 coding DNA: TGTGCCTGGAGTGTGTCGGGGGGGGCCCCTGGGGCCAACGTCCTGACTTTC.

In this sample, this clonotype turned up a few times. The chain carries TRBV12-3 or TRBV12-4 and TRBJ1-6, with no clear D. CDR3 length: 16 residues. The V end was cut by 6 bases, the J end by 0 bases, with 12 bases between. In DNA, the CDR3 is TGTGCCAGCAGCCGTGTTGCTGGCTCCTATAATTCACCCCTCCACTTT. Its protein product is CASSRVAGSYNSPLHF.

The chain uses TRBV19 and TRBJ2-2; D may correspond to TRBD1 or TRBD2 (5 bases each). The length of the CDR3 is 12 residues. Germline V gene lookup returns CDR1 LNHDA and CDR2 SQIVND (reference sequence). V was trimmed by 8 bases and J by 7 bases, leaving 11 bases between them. For the CDR3, the DNA is TGTGCCAGTGGGGGTCTGTACGGGGAGCTGTTTTTT. Translated, it gives CASGGLYGELFF.

This clonotype is categorized as medium-sized. This sequence joins TRBV6-5 and TRBJ2-3; no clear D. Trimming cost V 4 bases and J 0 bases, with 5 bases left between them. The CDR3 spans 13 residues. Per germline, CDR1 MNHEY and CDR2 SVGAGI. The CDR3 reads CASSFSSTDTQYF. CDR3 nucleotide sequence: TGTGCCAGCAGTTTCTCTAGCACAGATACGCAGTATTTT.

The rearrangement links TRBV27 to TRBJ2-7, with D possibly being TRBD1 (6 bases). This CDR3 contains 14 residues. V gave up 6 bases and J gave up 5 bases, with 17 bases separating them. Germline V gene sequence: CDR1 MNHEY, CDR2 SMNVEV (reference sequence). CDR3 residues: CASSGTSGSHEQYV. For the CDR3, the DNA is TGTGCCAGCAGCGGGACATCGGGGTCCCACGAGCAGTACGTC.

The chain joins TRBV6-2 or TRBV6-3 to TRBJ1-1, with D possibly matching TRBD1 (5 bases). V was cut by 11 bases and J by 5 bases, with 15 bases left in between. CDR1 MNHEY and CDR2 SVGEGT come from the germline V gene. CDR3 length: 12 residues. CDR3 residues: CASRGSRTEAFF. In nucleotides, the CDR3 is TGTGCCTCACGGGGGTCGAGGACTGAAGCTTTCTTT.

This clonotype was counted a few times. The chain couples TRBV19 to TRBJ2-1; weak D call: TRBD1 (5 bases). The ends were cut back, 7 bases at V and 6 bases at J, with 13 bases in the middle. CDR1 is LNHDA and CDR2 is SQIVND in the germline V gene (reference sequence). CDR3 length: 13 amino acids. The CDR3 nucleotides read TGTGCCAGTACTCAGCTCCAGGGCAATGAGCAGTTCTTC. Translating it yields CASTQLQGNEQFF. The full variable domain, completed using reference TRBV19 and TRBJ2-1, is DGGITQSPKYLFRKEGQNVTLSCEQNLNHDAMYWYRQDPGQGLRLIYYSQIVNDFQKGDIAEGYSVSREKKESFPLTVTSAQKNPTAFYLCASTQLQGNEQFFGPGTRLTVL.

The genes are TRBV6-2 or TRBV6-3 and TRBJ2-3; 9 positions match TRBD2. There are 15 residues in the CDR3. With V trimmed by 6 bases and J by 1 base, 5 bases remained unmatched. Looked up from germline, CDR1 is MNHEY and CDR2 is SVGEGT. The CDR3 sequence is CASRVSGGRTDTQYF. The CDR3 DNA reads TGTGCCAGCAGAGTTAGCGGGGGCCGCACAGATACGCAGTATTTT.

By share, this clonotype counts as medium-sized. The J gene is TRBJ2-1, the V gene TRBV6-1; 9 bases align to TRBD2. CDR1 and CDR2 (germline): MNHNS, SASEGT. The CDR3 runs 14 residues. V shed 8 bases, J shed 4 bases, and the junction held 6 bases outside the gene matches. The CDR3 protein is CASSVAGGYNEQFF. CDR3 DNA sequence: TGTGCCAGCTCAGTGGCGGGGGGGTACAATGAGCAGTTCTTC.

This clonotype has a handful of counts. The genes are TRBV6-6 and TRBJ1-4, with D uncertain. CDR1 is MNHNY and CDR2 is SVGAGI in the germline V gene (reference sequence). V was trimmed by 8 bases and J by 8 bases, leaving 18 bases between them. CDR3 length equals 14 residues. CDR3 protein: CASRGGYPGEKLFF. In nucleotides, the CDR3 is TGTGCCAGCCGGGGAGGGTACCCAGGCGAAAAACTGTTTTTT.

This chain joins TRBV7-2 and TRBJ1-2, with a tentative D call TRBD1 (5 bases). The V and J ends lost 5 bases and 7 bases respectively, with 20 bases between them. CDR3 length: 15 residues. Germline V lookup: CDR1 SGHTA, CDR2 FQGNSA. CDR3 in DNA: TGTGCCAGCAGCCAGCTCACGACCACAGGTAGTGGCTACACCTTC. Translated: CASSQLTTTGSGYTF. The full variable domain, in which reference TRBV7-2 and TRBJ1-2 provide the parts outside the CDR3, is GAGVSQSPSNKVTEKGKDVELRCDPISGHTALYWYRQSLGQGLEFLIYFQGNSAPDKSGLPSDRFSAERTGGSVSTLTIQRTQQEDSAVYLCASSQLTTTGSGYTFGSGTRLTVV.

The rearrangement joins TRBV6-1 to TRBJ2-1; D possibly uses TRBD1 or TRBD2 (5 bases each). The CDR3 runs 16 residues. Trimming took off 8 bases at V and 6 bases at J, with 23 bases between the two ends. Germline V gives CDR1 MNHNS, CDR2 SASEGT. For the CDR3, the DNA is TGTGCCAGCCAAAAGGACGGGGCTATTGGTGGCAATGAGCAGTTCTTC. Amino acid sequence: CASQKDGAIGGNEQFF.

The genes are TRBV12-3 or TRBV12-4 and TRBJ2-7, with 7 bases fitting TRBD1. The CDR3 runs to 13 residues. J lost 3 bases, V lost 2 bases, and 1 base had no gene match. The CDR3 nucleotides are TGTGCCAGCAGTTTAAACAGGGGCTACGAGCAGTACTTC. Amino acid sequence: CASSLNRGYEQYF.

By share of the sample, this clonotype is large. The chain uses TRBV30 and TRBJ2-6; the match to TRBD1 covers 8 bases. The CDR3 has 17 residues. Germline values: CDR1 GTSNPN, CDR2 SVGIG (reference sequence). With 2 bases clipped from V and 0 bases from J, the junction kept 6 bases outside the gene matches. CDR3 bases: TGTGCCTGGAGTTTGACAGGGGCGAACTCTGGGGCCAACGTCCTGACTTTC. This translates into CAWSLTGANSGANVLTF.

The chain employs TRBV5-6 and TRBJ2-3, with 7 nucleotides matching TRBD1. With V trimmed by 6 bases and J by 3 bases, 7 bases remained unmatched. CDR3 length equals 14 residues. CDR1 and CDR2 (germline): SGHDT, YYEEEE. For the CDR3, the DNA is TGTGCCAGCACCCGGACAGGAGGAACAGATACGCAGTATTTT. Translated: CASTRTGGTDTQYF.

This clonotype was seen more than once but under ten times. This rearrangement joins TRBV6-2 or TRBV6-3 to TRBJ2-2; possible D gene TRBD1, 6 bases. CDR3 length equals 17 residues. Looked up from germline, CDR1 is MNHEY and CDR2 is SVGEGT. The germline V and J ends were trimmed by 7 bases and 0 bases, with 18 bases remaining between them. The CDR3 loop is CASKTWGGQTNTGELFF. The CDR3 nucleotides are TGTGCCAGCAAAACATGGGGCGGACAGACGAACACCGGGGAGCTGTTTTTT.

V gene TRBV13 combines with J gene TRBJ1-1, with TRBD1 matching over 9 bases. This CDR3 spans 14 amino acids. Germline V gene sequence: CDR1 PRHDT, CDR2 FYEKMQ (reference sequence). V gave up 5 bases and J gave up 7 bases; unmatched junction bases: 8. The CDR3 spells CASSVWTGEGEAFF. CDR3 sequence (DNA): TGTGCCAGCAGCGTCTGGACAGGGGAAGGTGAAGCTTTCTTT.

The rearrangement links TRBV6-2 or TRBV6-3 to TRBJ2-7; D is tentatively TRBD1 or TRBD2 (5 bases each). The CDR3 totals 14 residues. Germline V gene lookup returns CDR1 MNHEY and CDR2 SVGEGT. Trimming took off 11 bases at V and 6 bases at J, with 23 bases between the two ends. CDR3 amino acids: CAAQRDATGLEQYV. CDR3 bases: TGTGCCGCGCAGAGAGACGCAACGGGGCTCGAGCAGTACGTC.

The CDR3 sequence is CSASPTSYNEQFF. CDR3 sequence (DNA): TGCAGTGCTAGTCCGACCTCCTACAATGAGCAGTTCTTC. This sequence joins TRBV20-1 and TRBJ2-1; unclear D gene. The CDR3 extends over 13 amino acids. CDR1 DFQATT and CDR2 SNEGSKA come from the germline V gene (reference sequence). Trimming shortened V by 3 bases and J by 0 bases, and 6 bases separated the two germline ends.

There are a few counts of this clonotype. The chain links TRBV11-1 to TRBJ2-2; 9 bases line up with TRBD1. Germline V CDR1 and CDR2: SGHAT, FQDESV (reference sequence). The V segment lost 5 bases and the J segment 2 bases; nucleotides outside the gene matches: 6. CDR3 length equals 16 residues. The DNA of the CDR3 is TGTGCCAGCAGCCTAAGGACAGGGGCAAACACCGGGGAGCTGTTTTTT. Translation: CASSLRTGANTGELFF.

The genes are TRBV12-3 or TRBV12-4 and TRBJ1-1; possibly TRBD1 for D (6 bases). The CDR3 loop spans 16 amino acids. V lost 5 bases, J lost 5 bases, and 21 bases lay in between. CDR3 DNA sequence: TGTGCCAGCAGTCCCCGCCTGGGGGTAAGGGGGACTGAAGCTTTCTTT. This sequence encodes CASSPRLGVRGTEAFF.

This CDR3 is CASMSATYEQYF. The DNA of the CDR3 is TGTGCCTCGATGAGTGCAACCTACGAGCAGTACTTC. The chain employs TRBV6-1 and TRBJ2-7; D call uncertain. The CDR3 extends over 12 amino acids. With 11 bases removed from V and 2 bases from J, the gap between germline ends came to 13 bases. Looked up from germline, CDR1 is MNHNS and CDR2 is SASEGT.